These 25 T cell receptor beta chains were all obtained from the same sample, sequenced in a study of response to subunit inactivated influenza vaccine. MiXCR, run by TCRdb on the RT-PCR reads, gives a single entry per CDR3 protein. Among roughly 290,000 distinct CDR3 sequences listed, 21% were seen once. Specimen: PBMCs from blood, collected about 19 months after vaccination. These TCRs come from a man aged 50-75 years who received an inactivated influenza vaccine.

This chain joins TRBV4-1 and TRBJ2-5; the D call may be TRBD1 or TRBD2 (7 bases each). V lost 1 base and J lost 4, with 19 bases in between. CDR1 is MGHRA and CDR2 is YSYEKL in the germline V gene. The CDR3 is made up of 17 amino acids. The CDR3 DNA sequence: TGCGCCAGCAGCCAAGGAAGCCCGACAGGGAGGGGAGAGACCCAGTACTTC. Protein sequence: CASSQGSPTGRGETQYF.

V usage is TRBV20-1 and J usage is TRBJ2-7; weak D call: TRBD1 (6 bases). This CDR3 has 12 amino acids. Germline V gene lookup returns CDR1 DFQATT and CDR2 SNEGSKA (reference sequence). The germline V and J ends were trimmed by 6 bases and 2 bases, with 11 bases remaining between them. CDR3 DNA sequence: TGCAGTGCCGGCCGGGACACCTACGAGCAGTACTTC. This codes for CSAGRDTYEQYF.

Ten or more counts support this clonotype. The chain joins TRBV5-1 to TRBJ1-1; D unresolved. V lost 3 bases to trimming and J lost 6 bases, with 12 bases between them. Germline CDR1 and CDR2: SGHRS and YFSETQ. The CDR3 sequence is 13 residues long. CDR3 in DNA: TGCGCCAGCAGCTCCGCAACAGAGGCTGAAGCTTTCTTT. Protein sequence: CASSSATEAEAFF. The full variable domain, completed using reference TRBV5-1 and TRBJ1-1, is KAGVTQTPRYLIKTRGQQVTLSCSPISGHRSVSWYQQTPGQGLQFLFEYFSETQRNKGNFPGRFSGRQFSNSRSEMNVSTLELGDSALYLCASSSATEAEAFFGQGTRLTVV.

The chain uses TRBV7-9 and TRBJ1-1; no firm D call. Trimming removed 5 bases at V and 7 bases at J, with 20 bases between. Germline CDR1 is SEHNR and CDR2 is FQNEAQ (reference sequence). CDR3 length: 15 residues. The CDR3 sequence: CASSTRSKGRNEAFF. Here the CDR3 DNA reads TGTGCCAGCAGCACTCGGTCAAAGGGCCGCAATGAAGCTTTCTTT.

This chain uses TRBV11-2 with TRBJ1-1; D call uncertain. V lost 1 base and J 1 base, leaving 10 bases between the germline ends. Germline V gene sequence: CDR1 SGHAT, CDR2 FQNNGV. This CDR3 spans 15 amino acids. CDR3 nucleotide sequence: TGTGCCAGCAGCTTAGGGGCGGGCCCGAACACTGAAGCTTTCTTT. Protein product: CASSLGAGPNTEAFF.

This chain joins TRBV5-1 and TRBJ2-2; TRBD1 is a possible D gene (6 bases). V was pared by 1 base and J by 5 bases, with 9 bases between. CDR1 and CDR2 from the germline V gene are SGHRS and YFSETQ. The CDR3 totals 14 residues. The chain's CDR3 is CASSLTGKTGELFF. CDR3 in DNA: TGCGCCAGCAGCTTGACAGGGAAAACCGGGGAGCTGTTTTTT. Full variable domain (missing parts from reference TRBV5-1 and TRBJ2-2): KAGVTQTPRYLIKTRGQQVTLSCSPISGHRSVSWYQQTPGQGLQFLFEYFSETQRNKGNFPGRFSGRQFSNSRSEMNVSTLELGDSALYLCASSLTGKTGELFFGEGSRLTVL.

This clonotype was picked up many times. The chain joins TRBV12-3 or TRBV12-4 to TRBJ1-5; 9 bases are shared with TRBD1. The length of the CDR3 is 14 residues. V shed 4 bases and J 6 bases; nucleotides not matched to a gene: 4. Here the CDR3 DNA reads TGTGCCAGCAGTTCAACAGGGGGCGGTCAGCCCCAGCATTTT. It is translated as CASSSTGGGQPQHF.

The V gene is TRBV27, the J gene TRBJ1-2; TRBD1 is a possible D gene (5 bases). V was pared by 0 bases and J by 6 bases, with 8 bases between. The CDR3 is 13 amino acids. The germline CDR1 and CDR2 sequences are MNHEY and SMNVEV (reference sequence). The CDR3 region is CASSLSGVNGYTF. CDR3 nucleotides: TGTGCCAGCAGTTTATCGGGGGTAAATGGCTACACCTTC.

In this sample, this clonotype turned up many times. The V call is TRBV9, the J call TRBJ1-2, with a weak D call TRBD1 (6 bases). Trimming cost V 3 bases and J 6 bases, with 27 bases left between them. CDR3 length: 18 residues. Germline V gives CDR1 SGDLS, CDR2 YYNGEE. The CDR3 nucleotides read TGTGCCAGCAGCGCAAGCCACTACAGGGACGTAAGAACGAATGGCTACACCTTC. The encoded protein is CASSASHYRDVRTNGYTF. Full variable domain (outside the CDR3, taken from reference TRBV9 and TRBJ1-2): DSGVTQTPKHLITATGQRVTLRCSPRSGDLSVYWYQQSLDQGLQFLIQYYNGEERAKGNILERFSAQQFPDLHSELNLSSLELGDSALYFCASSASHYRDVRTNGYTFGSGTRLTVV.

The chain employs TRBV5-1 and TRBJ2-2; D is possibly TRBD1 (6 bases). V lost 1 base to trimming and J lost 3 bases, with 10 bases between them. This CDR3 comprises 15 residues. Per germline, CDR1 SGHRS and CDR2 YFSETQ. The CDR3, as DNA: TGCGCCAGCAGCTTGCGACAGGATTACACCGGGGAGCTGTTTTTT. Translated: CASSLRQDYTGELFF.

This clonotype was detected a few times. The CDR3 bases are TGTGCCAGCAGTTACTCGATTGGGAGGGCCCACGAGCAGTACTTC. Translating gives CASSYSIGRAHEQYF. This sequence joins TRBV6-5 and TRBJ2-7; TRBD2 matches 7 bases. The CDR3 is made up of 15 amino acids. V lost 0 bases, J lost 5 bases, and 7 bases stayed unmatched. Germline V CDR1 and CDR2: MNHEY, SVGAGI.

The CDR3 bases are TGTGCCAGCAGCCAACTGTCCCCCGGGCAGCAAGAGACCCAGTACTTC. Encoded protein: CASSQLSPGQQETQYF. The V gene is TRBV7-9, the J gene TRBJ2-5; no reliable D call. The CDR3 extends over 16 amino acids. Trimming removed 5 bases from V and 2 bases from J, with 18 bases in between. From germline, CDR1 is SEHNR and CDR2 FQNEAQ (reference sequence).

This clonotype was observed a few times. This sequence joins TRBV15 and TRBJ1-2; no definite D call. The CDR3 spans 14 residues. From germline, CDR1 is LNHNV and CDR2 YYDKDF (reference sequence). Trimming cost V 1 base and J 4 bases, with 10 bases left between them. CDR3 loop: CATSRASTLYGYTF. In DNA form, the CDR3 reads TGTGCCACCAGCAGAGCCTCTACACTCTATGGCTACACCTTC.

In regard to this clonotype: Given the absence of the conserved phenylalanine or tryptophan at the CDR3 end, a read error is likely. The gene calls are TRBV7-8 and TRBJ1-6, with a weak D call TRBD1 (6 bases). Germline CDR1 reads SGHVS; CDR2 reads FQNEAQ. The CDR3 loop spans 15 amino acids. Trimming removed 8 bases from V and 10 bases from J, with 21 bases in between. Here the CDR3 reads CASSPLGGWVSPLHS. Here the CDR3 DNA reads TGTGCCAGCTCTCCCTTAGGGGGTTGGGTATCACCCCTCCACTCT.

The chain has TRBV4-2 and TRBJ2-1, with TRBD1 identical over 10 bases. The CDR3 has 18 residues. Unmatched junction bases numbered 10, after V lost 0 bases and J lost 5 bases. CDR1 is LGHNA, CDR2 YNFKEQ, per germline. Written as DNA, the CDR3 is TGTGCCAGCAGCCAAGATCTTGATAGGACAGGGGGTGACAATGAGCAGTTCTTC. Translated: CASSQDLDRTGGDNEQFF.

In this sample, this clonotype turned up many times. The rearrangement joins TRBV12-3 or TRBV12-4 to TRBJ1-2, with a possible D match to TRBD1 (5 bases). The V gene lost 3 bases and the J gene lost 4 bases, with 9 bases spanning the gap. This CDR3 region has 13 residues. CDR3 loop: CASSFPGGYGYTF. The CDR3 nucleotides are TGTGCCAGCAGTTTCCCCGGGGGCTATGGCTACACCTTC.

V and J are TRBV12-3 or TRBV12-4 and TRBJ2-7; 12 bases fit TRBD2. V was pared by 5 bases and J by 6 bases, with 14 bases of the junction left unmatched. This CDR3 contains 17 residues. CDR3 sequence reads: CASSPMELAGGEFEQYF. Written as DNA, the CDR3 is TGTGCCAGCAGTCCAATGGAACTAGCGGGGGGAGAGTTCGAGCAGTACTTC.

This clonotype was seen once. The CDR3 DNA reads TGTGCCAGCAGTTTTCCGGAAGAGACCCAGTACTTC. Translating it yields CASSFPEETQYF. The V gene is TRBV6-6, the J gene TRBJ2-5; D remains ambiguous. The CDR3 consists of 12 residues. Germline assignment: CDR1 MNHNY and CDR2 SVGAGI (reference sequence). Trimming removed 4 bases from V and 3 bases from J, with 6 bases in between.

This clonotype was picked up a small number of times. This chain connects TRBV28 to TRBJ1-2; 11 nucleotides line up with TRBD1. The CDR3 consists of 15 residues. Trimming removed 5 bases from V and 7 bases from J; junction bases left unmatched: 9. CDR1 is MDHEN, CDR2 SYDVKM, per germline. In DNA form, the CDR3 reads TGTGCCAGCAGTCCTAGGACAGGGGGCCTTTCTGGCTACACCTTC. It codes for CASSPRTGGLSGYTF.

This clonotype was picked up a small number of times. The V gene is TRBV28, the J gene TRBJ2-7; TRBD2 aligns across 7 bases. Trimming cost V 5 bases and J 3 bases; bases outside gene matches: 7. The CDR3 has 14 amino acids. Germline CDR1 is MDHEN and CDR2 is SYDVKM. CDR3 bases: TGTGCCAGCAGTCGGGGCGGGAGTAACTACGAGCAGTACTTC. It yields the protein CASSRGGSNYEQYF.

This clonotype was observed a few times. The genes are TRBV20-1 and TRBJ2-3; D remains unclear. V was shortened by 1 base and J by 6 bases, with 17 bases between the two germline ends. The germline CDR1 and CDR2 sequences are DFQATT and SNEGSKA (reference sequence). CDR3 length equals 15 residues. The CDR3 loop is CSARVSRGHSDTQYF. The CDR3 DNA reads as TGCAGTGCTAGAGTTTCTCGCGGTCACTCGGATACGCAGTATTTT.

This clonotype came up once. This sequence joins TRBV24-1 and TRBJ2-2; D ambiguous. CDR1 is KGHDR, CDR2 SFDVKD, per germline. The V end lost 1 base, the J end lost 6 bases, and 5 bases lay between the germline ends. The CDR3 runs 13 residues. The CDR3 reads CATSDFESGELFF. CDR3 DNA: TGTGCCACCAGTGATTTCGAATCCGGGGAGCTGTTTTTT.

This clonotype was seen once. The chain carries TRBV4-1 and TRBJ2-2, with 9 bases that match TRBD1. The CDR3 has 16 residues. Per germline, CDR1 MGHRA and CDR2 YSYEKL. Trimming at V came to 3 bases and at J to 1 base, leaving 3 bases not matched to a gene. As DNA, the CDR3 is TGCGCCAGCAGCCAGGGACAGGGTATGAACACCGGGGAGCTGTTTTTT. It translates to CASSQGQGMNTGELFF.

V and J are TRBV29-1 and TRBJ1-4; TRBD1 might be the D (5 bases). Germline V gene sequence: CDR1 SQVTM, CDR2 ANQGSEA. Trimming pared 6 bases from V and 5 bases from J, leaving 10 bases between. This CDR3 spans 12 amino acids. In DNA form, the CDR3 reads TGCAGCGTCCGGGACGGGAATGAAAAACTGTTTTTT. The encoded protein is CSVRDGNEKLFF.

This clonotype was picked up a small number of times. The chain combines TRBV6-1 with TRBJ1-1, with 7 bases lining up with TRBD1. J lost 4 bases, V lost 6 bases, and 5 bases had no gene match. The germline V gene has CDR1 MNHNS and CDR2 SASEGT. The CDR3 runs 13 residues. The CDR3 spells CASRDTGVTEAFF. In DNA, the CDR3 is TGTGCCAGCAGGGATACAGGGGTCACTGAAGCTTTCTTT.